The next 30 T cell receptor beta chains were all read from a single sample in a study of blood T cell repertoires in COVID-19. Sequenced by immunoSEQ multiplex PCR; TCRdb stores in-frame clones only, minus some. This table has roughly 130,000 clones, approximately 84% appearing once. Sequencing input: peripheral blood. These receptors originate from a man between 65 and 79 years old with acute or convalescent COVID-19.

This clone occurred once. In the same sample, other DNA sequences code for this CDR3. The chain uses TRBV29-1 and TRBJ2-7; the D gene is possibly TRBD2 (5 bases). The CDR3 has 12 amino acids. The germline gives CDR1 SQVTM, CDR2 ANQGSEA. The V gene lost 5 bases and the J gene lost 2 bases, with 10 bases spanning the gap. The CDR3 is CSVTDGTYEQYF. CDR3 sequence (DNA): TGCAGCGTTACGGACGGGACCTACGAGCAGTACTTC.

This clone turned up a few times. V usage is TRBV2 and J usage is TRBJ2-4; 7 nucleotides line up with TRBD2. Looked up from germline, CDR1 is SNHLY and CDR2 is FYNNEI. With 8 bases clipped from V and 0 bases from J, the junction kept 13 bases outside the gene matches. CDR3 length: 17 amino acids. Here the CDR3 reads CASGGVGRILAKNIQYF. The CDR3 nucleotides are TGTGCCAGCGGGGGGGTCGGGCGGATCTTAGCCAAAAACATTCAGTACTTC.

This clone was recorded only once. V is TRBV5-5 and J is TRBJ1-5; 9 bases align to TRBD1. CDR1 and CDR2 (germline): SGHKS, YYEKEE (reference sequence). This CDR3 region has 14 residues. V lost 4 bases to trimming and J lost 5 bases; unmatched junction nucleotides: 4. This CDR3 is CASSPGQGYQPQHF. The CDR3 DNA sequence: TGTGCCAGCAGCCCGGGACAGGGATATCAGCCCCAGCATTTT. The entire variable domain, with the rest obtained from reference TRBV5-5 and TRBJ1-5, is as follows: DAGVTQSPTHLIKTRGQQVTLRCSPISGHKSVSWYQQVLGQGPQFIFQYYEKEERGRGNFPDRFSARQFPNYSSELNVNALLLGDSALYLCASSPGQGYQPQHFGDGTRLSIL.

The rearrangement uses TRBV6-5 and TRBJ2-3; 12 bases fit TRBD1. Germline values: CDR1 MNHEY, CDR2 SVGAGI. The CDR3 consists of 14 residues. J was trimmed by 6 bases and V by 8 bases; bases with no gene match: 6. CDR3 DNA sequence: TGTGCCAGCGTAAGGGACAGGGGGCAGGATACGCAGTATTTT. It codes for CASVRDRGQDTQYF.

This clone appeared once. This chain links TRBV19 with TRBJ1-1; possible D gene TRBD1, 6 bases. From germline, CDR1 is LNHDA and CDR2 SQIVND (reference sequence). CDR3 size: 14 residues. Between the trimmed V and J ends, which lost 4 bases and 4 bases, there was a span of 13 bases. CDR3 protein: CASSTSQGFTEAFF. The CDR3 DNA sequence: TGTGCCAGTAGTACTTCCCAGGGGTTCACTGAAGCTTTCTTT.

J is TRBJ2-7 and V is TRBV7-2; 10 positions agree with TRBD2. Germline-derived CDR1 and CDR2 are SGHTA and FQGNSA. Germline trimming cut 0 bases from V and 4 bases from J; bases unmatched to any gene: 3. The CDR3 is made up of 15 amino acids. This CDR3 is CASSLASGGMYEQYF. Written as DNA, the CDR3 is TGTGCCAGCAGCTTAGCTAGCGGGGGGATGTACGAGCAGTACTTC.

This clone showed up just a few times. The chain links TRBV5-1 to TRBJ1-3; a weak D match, TRBD1 (6 bases). The CDR3 is 15 amino acids. V lost 0 bases to trimming and J lost 2 bases, with 9 bases between them. Germline V lookup: CDR1 SGHRS, CDR2 YFSETQ. The CDR3 spells CASSLAGTPGNTIYF. DNA for the CDR3: TGCGCCAGCAGCTTGGCCGGGACACCTGGAAACACCATATATTTT.

The chain couples TRBV5-1 to TRBJ1-5, with unresolved D. Trimming took off 0 bases at V and 6 bases at J, with 13 bases between the two ends. The CDR3 has 15 residues. Looked up from germline, CDR1 is SGHRS and CDR2 is YFSETQ. CDR3: CASSLVGGLGQPQHF. CDR3 nucleotides: TGCGCCAGCAGCTTGGTGGGAGGTCTAGGTCAGCCCCAGCATTTT. Together with reference TRBV5-1 and TRBJ1-5, the CDR3 gives the full variable domain: KAGVTQTPRYLIKTRGQQVTLSCSPISGHRSVSWYQQTPGQGLQFLFEYFSETQRNKGNFPGRFSGRQFSNSRSEMNVSTLELGDSALYLCASSLVGGLGQPQHFGDGTRLSIL.

The rearrangement uses TRBV7-2 and TRBJ2-1; D is unresolved. The CDR3 has 13 residues. V dropped 1 base and J dropped 5 bases, with 6 bases sitting between them. Germline-derived CDR1 and CDR2 are SGHTA and FQGNSA. The CDR3 nucleotides are TGTGCCAGCAGCTTAGTCAGTAACAATGAGCAGTTCTTC. Protein sequence: CASSLVSNNEQFF. Full variable domain (outside the CDR3, taken from reference TRBV7-2 and TRBJ2-1): GAGVSQSPSNKVTEKGKDVELRCDPISGHTALYWYRQSLGQGLEFLIYFQGNSAPDKSGLPSDRFSAERTGGSVSTLTIQRTQQEDSAVYLCASSLVSNNEQFFGPGTRLTVL.

The rearrangement uses TRBV7-3 and TRBJ2-3, with TRBD2 matching over 8 bases. The CDR3 runs 16 residues. Per the germline V gene, CDR1 is SGHTA and CDR2 is FQGTGA. The trim removed 2 bases at V and 4 bases at J, leaving 8 bases unmatched. The chain's CDR3 is CASSLGTSQVADTQYF. The CDR3 DNA reads TGTGCCAGCAGCTTAGGGACTAGTCAGGTTGCAGATACGCAGTATTTT.

J is TRBJ1-4 and V is TRBV7-9; D remains unclear. V gave up 2 bases and J gave up 0 bases, with 4 bases separating them. CDR3 length: 14 residues. CDR1 and CDR2 from the germline V gene are SEHNR and FQNEAQ (reference sequence). The CDR3, as DNA: TGTGCCAGCAGCTTATCGGCAACTAATGAAAAACTGTTTTTT. Translation: CASSLSATNEKLFF.

This clone was detected a few times. J is TRBJ2-3 and V is TRBV28; D may be TRBD2 (6 bases). The CDR3 is made up of 21 amino acids. The V and J ends lost 0 bases and 3 bases respectively, with 28 bases between them. Looked up from germline, CDR1 is MDHEN and CDR2 is SYDVKM. The CDR3 DNA sequence: TGTGCCAGCAGTTTATGGGCCACCCAAGCGGCGGGGTCCCTTGGAACAGATACGCAGTATTTT. Translation gives CASSLWATQAAGSLGTDTQYF.

The rearrangement joins TRBV27 to TRBJ2-6; D may be TRBD2 (6 bases). Germline-derived CDR1 and CDR2 are MNHEY and SMNVEV (reference sequence). V was trimmed by 9 bases and J by 1 base, leaving 10 bases between them. This CDR3 contains 14 residues. Written as DNA, the CDR3 is TGTGCCAGTCGGAGGGCTTCTGGGGCCAACGTCCTGACTTTC. This sequence encodes CASRRASGANVLTF. Full variable domain (missing parts from reference TRBV27 and TRBJ2-6): EAQVTQNPRYLITVTGKKLTVTCSQNMNHEYMSWYRQDPGLGLRQIYYSMNVEVTDKGDVPEGYKVSRKEKRNFPLILESPSPNQTSLYFCASRRASGANVLTFGAGSRLTVL.

The chain recombines TRBV28 with TRBJ2-2; 8 bases map to TRBD2. Germline assignment: CDR1 MDHEN and CDR2 SYDVKM. V shed 6 bases, J shed 0 bases, and the junction held 0 bases outside the gene matches. The CDR3 is 14 amino acids. The CDR3 is CASRAGANTGELFF. As DNA, the CDR3 is TGTGCCAGCAGAGCGGGGGCGAACACCGGGGAGCTGTTTTTT.

J is TRBJ1-1 and V is TRBV5-6, with no clear D. Germline CDR1 SGHDT, CDR2 YYEEEE. The CDR3 covers 14 residues. V was trimmed by 0 bases and J by 2 bases, leaving 8 bases between them. The CDR3 reads CASSLEMRNTEAFF. The CDR3 DNA reads TGTGCCAGCAGCTTGGAGATGAGAAACACTGAAGCTTTCTTT.

This clone was observed once. CDR3 nucleotides: TGTGCCAGCAGGCCCGGACAGGGGGGCACTGAAGCTTTCTTT. Translated, it gives CASRPGQGGTEAFF. V gene TRBV28 combines with J gene TRBJ1-1, with 10 bases lining up with TRBD1. J gave up 4 bases and V 6 bases, and 5 bases lay outside the gene matches. The germline V gene encodes CDR1 MDHEN and CDR2 SYDVKM. This CDR3 contains 14 residues. Filled out from reference TRBV28 and TRBJ1-1, the complete variable domain reads DVKVTQSSRYLVKRTGEKVFLECVQDMDHENMFWYRQDPGLGLRLIYFSYDVKMKEKGDIPEGYSVSREKKERFSLILESASTNQTSMYLCASRPGQGGTEAFFGQGTRLTVV.

Concerning this clone itself: Because the CDR3's place on the DNA is in doubt, the DNA is left out and the CDR3 is given as listed by TCRdb. This rearrangement joins TRBV10-3 to TRBJ2-5; the table's D call TRBD2 went unverified against the DNA. The V gene's germline CDR1 is ENHRY and CDR2 SYGVKD. The CDR3 totals 15 residues, both ends included. The chain's CDR3 is CAISSSGLNQETQYF.

This chain links TRBV9 with TRBJ2-2, with no clear D. Germline assignment: CDR1 SGDLS and CDR2 YYNGEE. Trimming left V 2 bases short and J 1 base short, with 9 bases between. The CDR3 is 15 residues long. CDR3 protein: CASSVDTVNTGELFF. The CDR3 region has the DNA TGTGCCAGCAGCGTGGATACAGTGAACACCGGGGAGCTGTTTTTT.

The chain combines TRBV6-1 with TRBJ2-7; D is perhaps TRBD1 (6 bases). Germline V CDR1 and CDR2: MNHNS, SASEGT. This CDR3 has 14 amino acids. V shed 1 base and J shed 4 bases, with 11 bases lying between them. CDR3 nucleotides: TGTGCCAGCAGTGAAGATCCAGGGGAATACGAGCAGTACTTC. Amino acid sequence: CASSEDPGEYEQYF.

The rearrangement links TRBV30 to TRBJ1-3; weak D call: TRBD1 (5 bases). Germline V gene lookup returns CDR1 GTSNPN and CDR2 SVGIG (reference sequence). The ends were cut back, 3 bases at V and 0 bases at J, with 9 bases in the middle. The length of the CDR3 is 14 residues. DNA of the CDR3: TGTGCCTGGAGCAGGGTTCCCTCTGGAAACACCATATATTTT. Residues: CAWSRVPSGNTIYF.

This chain joins TRBV10-2 and TRBJ1-6; 9 bases are shared with TRBD1. Germline V gives CDR1 WSHSY, CDR2 SAAADI. The CDR3 loop spans 14 amino acids. V was pared by 3 bases and J by 9 bases, with 3 bases of the junction left unmatched. The CDR3 here is CASSDRTGVSPLHF. In DNA, the CDR3 is TGCGCCAGCAGTGACAGGACAGGGGTTTCACCCCTCCACTTT.

This clone was seen a few times. The chain carries TRBV2 and TRBJ1-6; 9 bases match TRBD1. V dropped 5 bases and J dropped 6; count of bases not matched to a gene: 8. The CDR3 consists of 16 residues. The germline V gene encodes CDR1 SNHLY and CDR2 FYNNEI. In DNA form, the CDR3 reads TGTGCCAGCAGTCTGACAGGGGGTCTTACTAATTCACCCCTCCACTTT. It specifies CASSLTGGLTNSPLHF.

This clone was observed a single time. The V gene is TRBV5-1, the J gene TRBJ1-2; D possibly corresponds to TRBD1 (6 bases). Trimming shortened V by 1 base and J by 3 bases, and 7 bases separated the two germline ends. The CDR3 covers 13 residues. Germline V gives CDR1 SGHRS, CDR2 YFSETQ. CDR3 DNA sequence: TGCGCCAGCAGCTTGTCAGGGGACTATGGCTACACCTTC. It translates to CASSLSGDYGYTF. The full variable domain, with the rest looked up from reference TRBV5-1 and TRBJ1-2, is KAGVTQTPRYLIKTRGQQVTLSCSPISGHRSVSWYQQTPGQGLQFLFEYFSETQRNKGNFPGRFSGRQFSNSRSEMNVSTLELGDSALYLCASSLSGDYGYTFGSGTRLTVV.

CDR3 sequence reads: CASSPGSYEQYF. DNA of the CDR3: TGTGCCAGCAGCCCGGGGTCCTACGAGCAGTACTTC. This sequence joins TRBV6-4 and TRBJ2-7; possibly TRBD2 for D (5 bases). Germline loops: CDR1 MRHNA, CDR2 SNTAGT. The CDR3 is made up of 12 amino acids. Deletions cut 6 bases from V and 1 base from J, with 7 bases between.

The J gene is TRBJ1-1, the V gene TRBV6-5; tentatively, D is TRBD1 (6 bases). Germline V gene sequence: CDR1 MNHEY, CDR2 SVGAGI. The V end lost 6 bases, the J end lost 6 bases, and 17 bases lay between the germline ends. The length of the CDR3 is 14 residues. CDR3 DNA: TGTGCCAGCAGCAGGAAACAGGGTACGGCTGAAGCTTTCTTT. It codes for CASSRKQGTAEAFF.

This chain connects TRBV19 to TRBJ2-1, with no clear D. The CDR3 loop spans 16 amino acids. Trimming took 3 bases from V and 1 from J, leaving 13 bases between them. The germline V gene encodes CDR1 LNHDA and CDR2 SQIVND (reference sequence). The CDR3 region is CASSISKLGSYNEQFF. Written as DNA, the CDR3 is TGTGCCAGTAGTATTTCAAAGCTAGGTTCCTACAATGAGCAGTTCTTC.

This sequence joins TRBV5-1 and TRBJ2-5; TRBD1 agrees at 7 bases. The junction had 4 bases not matched to a gene; V was cut back by 4 bases and J by 1 base. The CDR3 spans 14 residues. Per the germline V gene, CDR1 is SGHRS and CDR2 is YFSETQ. Here the CDR3 reads CASSPNRGQETQYF. DNA of the CDR3: TGCGCCAGCAGCCCAAACAGGGGCCAAGAGACCCAGTACTTC. Together with reference TRBV5-1 and TRBJ2-5, the CDR3 gives the full variable domain: KAGVTQTPRYLIKTRGQQVTLSCSPISGHRSVSWYQQTPGQGLQFLFEYFSETQRNKGNFPGRFSGRQFSNSRSEMNVSTLELGDSALYLCASSPNRGQETQYFGPGTRLLVL.

The chain carries TRBV12-5 and TRBJ2-7, with 9 bases that match TRBD2. The CDR3 is made up of 16 amino acids. J lost 2 bases, V lost 0 bases, and 5 bases had no gene match. Germline CDR1 LGHNT, CDR2 FRNRAP. CDR3 DNA sequence: TGTGCTAGTGGTTTGGTAGTAGCGGGGGTAGCCTACGAGCAGTACTTC. This encodes CASGLVVAGVAYEQYF.

This chain connects TRBV29-1 to TRBJ1-2; 7 bases fit TRBD1. In germline, CDR1 is SQVTM, CDR2 ANQGSEA. V was clipped by 6 bases and J by 6 bases; unmatched bases: 10. This CDR3 has 13 amino acids. CDR3 sequence reads: CSVGAQGVNGYTF. Written as DNA, the CDR3 is TGCAGCGTGGGGGCGCAGGGGGTAAATGGCTACACCTTC.

The sample holds a few counts of this clone. The chain links TRBV27 to TRBJ1-6; no firm D call. CDR1 is MNHEY and CDR2 is SMNVEV in the germline V gene (reference sequence). The CDR3 is 17 residues long. Trimming removed 3 bases from V and 0 bases from J, with 12 bases in between. CDR3 region: CASSLSLGSSYNSPLHF. Here the CDR3 DNA reads TGTGCCAGCAGTTTGTCATTGGGCAGCTCCTATAATTCACCCCTCCACTTT.